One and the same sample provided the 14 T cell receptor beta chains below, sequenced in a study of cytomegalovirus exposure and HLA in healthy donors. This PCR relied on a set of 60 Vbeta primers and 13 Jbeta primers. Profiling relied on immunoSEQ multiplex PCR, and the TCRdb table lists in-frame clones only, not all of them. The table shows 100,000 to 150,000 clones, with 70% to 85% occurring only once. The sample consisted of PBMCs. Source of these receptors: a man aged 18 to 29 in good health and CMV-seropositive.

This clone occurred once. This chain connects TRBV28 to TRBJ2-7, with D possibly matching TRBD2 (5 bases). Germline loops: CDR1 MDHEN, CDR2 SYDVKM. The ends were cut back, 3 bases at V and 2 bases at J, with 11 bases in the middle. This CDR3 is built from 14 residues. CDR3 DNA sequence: TGTGCCAGCAGTTTTACGGGATTTACCTACGAGCAGTACTTC. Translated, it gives CASSFTGFTYEQYF.

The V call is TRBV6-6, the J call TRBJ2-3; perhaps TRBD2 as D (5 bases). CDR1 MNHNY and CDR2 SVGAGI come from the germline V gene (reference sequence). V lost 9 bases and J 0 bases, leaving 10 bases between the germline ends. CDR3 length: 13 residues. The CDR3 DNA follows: TGTGCCAGTGAGGGTTTTAGCACAGATACGCAGTATTTT. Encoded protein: CASEGFSTDTQYF.

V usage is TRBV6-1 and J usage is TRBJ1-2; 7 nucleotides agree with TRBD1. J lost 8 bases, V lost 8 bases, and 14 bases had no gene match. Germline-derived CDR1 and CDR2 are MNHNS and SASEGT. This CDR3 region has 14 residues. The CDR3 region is CASPNTGATYGYTF. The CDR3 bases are TGTGCCAGCCCTAATACAGGGGCTACGTACGGCTACACCTTC.

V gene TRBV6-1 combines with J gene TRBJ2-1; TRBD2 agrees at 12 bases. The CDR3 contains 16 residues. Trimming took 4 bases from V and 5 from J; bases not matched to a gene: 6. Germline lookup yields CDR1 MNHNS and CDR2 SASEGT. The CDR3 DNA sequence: TGTGCCAGCAGTGGCCTACTAGCGGGAGGCAACAATGAGCAGTTCTTC. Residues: CASSGLLAGGNNEQFF.

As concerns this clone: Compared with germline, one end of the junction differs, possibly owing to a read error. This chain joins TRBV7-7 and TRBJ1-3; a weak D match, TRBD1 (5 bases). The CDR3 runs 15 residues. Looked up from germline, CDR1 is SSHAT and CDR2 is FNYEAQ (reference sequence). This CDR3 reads CASSLDPTAGNTIYF. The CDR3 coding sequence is TGTGCTAGCAGCTTAGACCCGACAGCTGGAAACACCATATATTTT.

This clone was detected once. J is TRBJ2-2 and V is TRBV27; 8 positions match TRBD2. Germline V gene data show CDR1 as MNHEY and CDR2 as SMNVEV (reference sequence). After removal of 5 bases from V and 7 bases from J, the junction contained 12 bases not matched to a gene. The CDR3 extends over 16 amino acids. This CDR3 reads CASSLAGQGPIGELFF. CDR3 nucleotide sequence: TGTGCCAGCAGTCTAGCGGGTCAGGGCCCGATCGGGGAGCTGTTTTTT.

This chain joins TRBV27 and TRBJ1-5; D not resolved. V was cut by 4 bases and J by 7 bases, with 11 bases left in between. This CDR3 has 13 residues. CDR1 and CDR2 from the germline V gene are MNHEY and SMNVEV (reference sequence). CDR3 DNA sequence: TGTGCCAGCAGTTCGTCCTACTCCCAGCCCCAGCATTTT. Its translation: CASSSSYSQPQHF.

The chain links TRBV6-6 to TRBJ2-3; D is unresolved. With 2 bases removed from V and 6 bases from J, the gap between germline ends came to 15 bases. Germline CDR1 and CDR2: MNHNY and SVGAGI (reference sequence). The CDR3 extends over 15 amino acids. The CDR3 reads CASSYPLADTDTQYF. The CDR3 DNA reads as TGTGCCAGCAGTTACCCCCTGGCTGACACGGATACGCAGTATTTT.

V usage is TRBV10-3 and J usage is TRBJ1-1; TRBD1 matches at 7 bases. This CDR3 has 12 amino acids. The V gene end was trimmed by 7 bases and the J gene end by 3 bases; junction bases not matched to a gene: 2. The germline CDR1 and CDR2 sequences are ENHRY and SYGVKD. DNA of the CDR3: TGTGCCATCAAAGGGGGCCACACTGAAGCTTTCTTT. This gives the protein CAIKGGHTEAFF.

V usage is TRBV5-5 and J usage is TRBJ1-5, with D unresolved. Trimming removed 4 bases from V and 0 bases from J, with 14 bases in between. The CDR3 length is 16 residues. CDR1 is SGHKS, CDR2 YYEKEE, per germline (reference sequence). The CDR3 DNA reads TGTGCCAGCAGCATTCGCGCCGGTGATAGCAATCAGCCCCAGCATTTT. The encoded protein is CASSIRAGDSNQPQHF.

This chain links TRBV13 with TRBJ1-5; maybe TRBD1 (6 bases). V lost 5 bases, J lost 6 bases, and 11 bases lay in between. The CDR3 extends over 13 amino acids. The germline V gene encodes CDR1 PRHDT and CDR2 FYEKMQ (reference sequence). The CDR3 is CASSKNRVQPQHF. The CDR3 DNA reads TGTGCCAGCAGCAAGAACAGGGTTCAGCCCCAGCATTTT.

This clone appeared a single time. This CDR3 reads CASSLSVPVGQIVNTQYF. CDR3 DNA sequence: TGTGCCAGCAGTTTATCCGTTCCAGTTGGACAGATAGTAAATACGCAGTATTTT. The V gene is TRBV27, the J gene TRBJ2-3, with TRBD1 as a possible D gene (6 bases). The CDR3 is made up of 18 amino acids. Per the germline V gene, CDR1 is MNHEY and CDR2 is SMNVEV (reference sequence). V was clipped by 0 bases and J by 7 bases, with 23 bases between them.

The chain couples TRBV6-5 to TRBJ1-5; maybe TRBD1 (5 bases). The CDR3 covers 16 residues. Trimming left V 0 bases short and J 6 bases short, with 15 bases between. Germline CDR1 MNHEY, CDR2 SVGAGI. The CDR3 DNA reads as TGTGCCAGCAGTTACTCGATGGGGGGATCTGGTCAGCCCCAGCATTTT. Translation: CASSYSMGGSGQPQHF.

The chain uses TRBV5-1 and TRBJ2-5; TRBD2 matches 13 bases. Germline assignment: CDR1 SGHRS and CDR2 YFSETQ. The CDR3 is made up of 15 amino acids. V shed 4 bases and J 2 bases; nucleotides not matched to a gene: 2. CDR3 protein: CASSVTSGGQETQYF. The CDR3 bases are TGCGCCAGCAGCGTGACTAGCGGGGGGCAAGAGACCCAGTACTTC.